The 12 T cell receptor beta chains given below trace back to one sample, sequenced in a study of cytomegalovirus exposure and HLA in healthy donors. PCR amplification relied on 60 Vbeta primers (plus 13 Jbeta primers). The data were produced by immunoSEQ multiplex PCR, yet TCRdb's version contains in-frame clones alone and is incomplete. The sample lists approximately 130,000 clones, around nine tenths occurring once. Sequenced material: PBMCs. The receptors originated from a woman in her twenties or thirties in good health and CMV-seronegative.

J is TRBJ2-3 and V is TRBV5-6; D not resolved. Trimming shortened V by 0 bases and J by 3 bases, and 8 bases separated the two germline ends. There are 14 residues in the CDR3. Germline V CDR1 and CDR2: SGHDT, YYEEEE. The CDR3 DNA sequence: TGTGCCAGCAGCTTGGTGGTAGCTACAGATACGCAGTATTTT. It codes for CASSLVVATDTQYF.

The chain has TRBV7-2 and TRBJ2-5; 11 nucleotides agree with TRBD2. Germline CDR1 is SGHTA and CDR2 is FQGNSA. CDR3 length: 16 residues. With V trimmed by 6 bases and J by 4 bases, 10 bases remained unmatched. Here the CDR3 DNA reads TGTGCCAGCAGTCTTTCCGGGACTAGCGGCCCAGAGACCCAGTACTTC. Translating gives CASSLSGTSGPETQYF.

This chain links TRBV27 with TRBJ1-4, with D tentatively TRBD1 (6 bases). V lost 5 bases to trimming and J lost 4 bases, with 17 bases between them. The length of the CDR3 is 16 residues. Germline assignment: CDR1 MNHEY and CDR2 SMNVEV (reference sequence). CDR3 region: CASSPSQGQDNEKLFF. Here the CDR3 DNA reads TGTGCCAGCAGTCCTTCCCAGGGGCAAGATAATGAAAAACTGTTTTTT.

The gene calls are TRBV2 and TRBJ1-3, with D possibly being TRBD1 (5 bases). This CDR3 spans 14 amino acids. V gave up 6 bases and J gave up 4 bases, with 13 bases separating them. Germline assignment: CDR1 SNHLY and CDR2 FYNNEI. CDR3 sequence reads: CASRRDYQGNTIYF. CDR3 nucleotides: TGTGCCAGCAGGCGGGACTACCAGGGAAACACCATATATTTT.

The chain uses TRBV28 and TRBJ1-5, with 9 bases lining up with TRBD1. J was trimmed by 6 bases and V by 3 bases; bases with no gene match: 3. The CDR3 length is 14 residues. Germline loops: CDR1 MDHEN, CDR2 SYDVKM. In DNA form, the CDR3 reads TGTGCCAGCAGTTTGGGACAGGGTCGTCAGCCCCAGCATTTT. As protein: CASSLGQGRQPQHF.

This chain links TRBV27 with TRBJ1-5; 7 positions match TRBD1. The CDR3 has 17 residues. CDR1 MNHEY and CDR2 SMNVEV come from the germline V gene (reference sequence). Losses at the gene ends were 5 bases for V and 4 bases for J; bases not matched to a gene: 14. This chain's CDR3 is CASSRGTEGSSNQPQHF. The CDR3 DNA is TGTGCCAGCAGTCGCGGGACAGAAGGTTCCTCAAATCAGCCCCAGCATTTT.

The chain is built from TRBV11-2 and TRBJ2-5; TRBD2 aligns across 10 bases. Germline V gives CDR1 SGHAT, CDR2 FQNNGV. Losses at the gene ends were 2 bases for V and 2 bases for J; bases not matched to a gene: 14. The CDR3 spans 19 residues. This CDR3 reads CASSLWASGSGSLQETQYF. The CDR3 region has the DNA TGTGCCAGCAGCTTATGGGCTAGCGGGAGCGGCAGCTTGCAAGAGACCCAGTACTTC.

This chain joins TRBV7-9 and TRBJ1-1; D is undetermined. CDR3 length: 13 residues. Deletions cut 7 bases from V and 3 bases from J, with 12 bases between. CDR1 SEHNR and CDR2 FQNEAQ come from the germline V gene (reference sequence). CDR3 bases: TGTGCCAGCAAGTGGAGGGCGGACACTGAAGCTTTCTTT. This encodes CASKWRADTEAFF.

The chain uses TRBV6-1 and TRBJ1-4; D possibly corresponds to TRBD1 (5 bases). Germline V CDR1 and CDR2: MNHNS, SASEGT. With 0 bases removed from V and 5 bases from J, the gap between germline ends came to 7 bases. The CDR3 consists of 14 residues. Here the CDR3 reads CASSEAGANEKLFF. In nucleotides, the CDR3 is TGTGCCAGCAGTGAAGCAGGGGCGAATGAAAAACTGTTTTTT.

This clone was counted a few times. The chain joins TRBV10-3 to TRBJ1-1; D is possibly TRBD1 (6 bases). The CDR3 has 13 residues. The germline CDR1 and CDR2 sequences are ENHRY and SYGVKD. The ends were cut back, 6 bases at V and 0 bases at J, with 8 bases in the middle. The CDR3 here is CAIRDSMNTEAFF. The CDR3 DNA is TGTGCCATCAGGGACAGTATGAACACTGAAGCTTTCTTT.

The chain recombines TRBV5-1 with TRBJ2-1; D remains unclear. The CDR3 contains 16 residues. V was shortened by 4 bases and J by 0 bases, with 14 bases between the two germline ends. Germline V gene lookup returns CDR1 SGHRS and CDR2 YFSETQ. CDR3 in amino acids: CASSPQAITSYNEQFF. CDR3 coding DNA: TGCGCCAGCAGCCCGCAAGCGATTACCTCCTACAATGAGCAGTTCTTC.

The rearrangement links TRBV11-1 to TRBJ1-1; the D gene is possibly TRBD1 (5 bases). Germline V CDR1 and CDR2: SGHAT, FQDESV (reference sequence). The CDR3 covers 15 residues. V lost 4 bases, J lost 0 bases, and 12 bases lay in between. CDR3 coding DNA: TGTGCCAGCAGCTCAGTTGGGGGGGTGAACACTGAAGCTTTCTTT. Amino acid sequence: CASSSVGGVNTEAFF. The whole variable domain, filled in from reference TRBV11-1 and TRBJ1-1, reads EAEVAQSPRYKITEKSQAVAFWCDPISGHATLYWYRQILGQGPELLVQFQDESVVDDSQLPKDRFSAERLKGVDSTLKIQPAELGDSAMYLCASSSVGGVNTEAFFGQGTRLTVV.